The rows below give T cell receptor beta chains drawn from one sample of a study of monozygotic twins with inflammatory bowel disease. From the 5' RACE reads, TCRdb lists one entry per CDR3 protein and no DNA. The sample's table shows around 190,000 distinct CDR3 sequences. The sample consisted of blood. These receptor sequences come from a human donor with ulcerative colitis or Crohn's disease, or a healthy co-twin of an affected twin (not recorded which). CDR3s include the opening cysteine and the closing phenylalanine or tryptophan. Each record gives: J gene, V gene, CDR3 protein.

j_gene: TRBJ2-2; v_gene: TRBV28; CDR3aa: CASRPGGSWNTGELFF
j_gene: TRBJ2-3; v_gene: TRBV5-1; CDR3aa: CASSLVTSGGNLPDTQYF
j_gene: TRBJ2-7; v_gene: TRBV5-5; CDR3aa: CASSFAPDSSYEQYF
j_gene: TRBJ2-7; v_gene: TRBV5-6; CDR3aa: CASSVIKIGTPYEQYF
j_gene: TRBJ1-2; v_gene: TRBV4-1; CDR3aa: CASSQRGTFYGYTF
j_gene: TRBJ1-4; v_gene: TRBV19; CDR3aa: CASSRDIREKLFF
j_gene: TRBJ2-7; v_gene: TRBV5-1; CDR3aa: CASSFEGRGIDEQYF
j_gene: TRBJ1-4; v_gene: TRBV12-3/TRBV12-4; CDR3aa: CASSHRGPNEKLFF
j_gene: TRBJ2-7; v_gene: TRBV20-1; CDR3aa: CSARAARAEQYF
j_gene: TRBJ1-6; v_gene: TRBV18; CDR3aa: CASSPREPVGVWPLHF
j_gene: TRBJ2-1; v_gene: TRBV5-1; CDR3aa: CASSLVGEYNEQFF
j_gene: TRBJ2-5; v_gene: TRBV24-1; CDR3aa: CATSKGLGQETQYF
j_gene: TRBJ2-1; v_gene: TRBV5-1; CDR3aa: CASSLGGGRPDDEQFF
j_gene: TRBJ2-2; v_gene: TRBV5-1; CDR3aa: CASSLGLHHPIGELFF
j_gene: TRBJ2-5; v_gene: TRBV4-1; CDR3aa: CASSQVSVAEETQYF
j_gene: TRBJ2-1; v_gene: TRBV2; CDR3aa: CASSEPASGGYNEQFF
j_gene: TRBJ2-3; v_gene: TRBV20-1; CDR3aa: CSAQGPSGGADTQYF
j_gene: TRBJ1-1; v_gene: TRBV6-5; CDR3aa: CASSYSGWANTEAFF
j_gene: TRBJ1-5; v_gene: TRBV6-1; CDR3aa: CASSKRAPRGHNQPQHF
j_gene: TRBJ2-1; v_gene: TRBV7-8; CDR3aa: CASSRGWDNEQFF
j_gene: TRBJ1-1; v_gene: TRBV5-1; CDR3aa: CASSFSDSINTEAFF
j_gene: TRBJ1-2; v_gene: TRBV20-1; CDR3aa: CSARFTLYGYTF
j_gene: TRBJ2-7; v_gene: TRBV5-4; CDR3aa: CASSASGGFYEQYF
j_gene: TRBJ2-2; v_gene: TRBV6-2/TRBV6-3; CDR3aa: CASSPAGSGELFF
j_gene: TRBJ1-1; v_gene: TRBV20-1; CDR3aa: CSARSADKVDMNTEAFF
j_gene: TRBJ2-4; v_gene: TRBV12-3/TRBV12-4; CDR3aa: CASSTNGAKNIQYF
j_gene: TRBJ1-6; v_gene: TRBV4-1; CDR3aa: CASSTSTFQGGTSPLHF
j_gene: TRBJ1-2; v_gene: TRBV6-1; CDR3aa: CASSPTGYGYTF
j_gene: TRBJ1-1; v_gene: TRBV20-1; CDR3aa: CSAIGRDTEAFF
j_gene: TRBJ2-4; v_gene: TRBV12-3/TRBV12-4; CDR3aa: CASRGAGAKNIQYF
j_gene: TRBJ2-5; v_gene: TRBV10-3; CDR3aa: CAISEGVTWEETQYF
j_gene: TRBJ2-7; v_gene: TRBV28; CDR3aa: CASSATGGPQYEQYF
j_gene: TRBJ1-5; v_gene: TRBV7-2; CDR3aa: CASSSGWPQHF
j_gene: TRBJ1-2; v_gene: TRBV2; CDR3aa: CASRELNWDYGYTF
j_gene: TRBJ1-4; v_gene: TRBV18; CDR3aa: CASSPRTSATNEKLFF
j_gene: TRBJ2-7; v_gene: TRBV4-1; CDR3aa: CASSPLLIPDEQYF
j_gene: TRBJ2-1; v_gene: TRBV12-3/TRBV12-4; CDR3aa: CASSFSDRVQQFF
j_gene: TRBJ2-3; v_gene: TRBV12-3/TRBV12-4; CDR3aa: CASRSRKTQYF
j_gene: TRBJ1-1; v_gene: TRBV5-1; CDR3aa: CASSFFGTDGTEAFF
j_gene: TRBJ2-3; v_gene: TRBV20-1; CDR3aa: CSARELAGTDTQYF
j_gene: TRBJ1-5; v_gene: TRBV5-1; CDR3aa: CASSLTGLGNQPQHF
j_gene: TRBJ2-1; v_gene: TRBV18; CDR3aa: CASSPGEANEQFF
j_gene: TRBJ1-2; v_gene: TRBV6-1; CDR3aa: CASSEDPRNYGYTF
j_gene: TRBJ2-2; v_gene: TRBV27; CDR3aa: CASSPRVGQVNTGELFF
j_gene: TRBJ2-7; v_gene: TRBV12-3/TRBV12-4; CDR3aa: CASSHTSGVIYEQYF
j_gene: TRBJ2-7; v_gene: TRBV5-1; CDR3aa: CASSLTGPTYEQYF
j_gene: TRBJ2-3; v_gene: TRBV15; CDR3aa: CATSRDQGDTQYF
j_gene: TRBJ2-2; v_gene: TRBV12-3/TRBV12-4; CDR3aa: CASSLGQGIGELFF
j_gene: TRBJ2-7; v_gene: TRBV5-1; CDR3aa: CASSLDRGGEQYF
j_gene: TRBJ1-2; v_gene: TRBV7-2; CDR3aa: CASSLGSGTPVLGYTF
j_gene: TRBJ2-1; v_gene: TRBV29-1; CDR3aa: CSAAGGASSYNEQFF
j_gene: TRBJ2-1; v_gene: TRBV11-3; CDR3aa: CASSLKLAGGEQFF
j_gene: TRBJ2-2; v_gene: TRBV5-1; CDR3aa: CASYRGDTGELFF
j_gene: TRBJ2-7; v_gene: TRBV5-1; CDR3aa: CASSLVPGQGGYEQYF
j_gene: TRBJ2-7; v_gene: TRBV7-9; CDR3aa: CASSLETSYEQYF
j_gene: TRBJ2-3; v_gene: TRBV10-3; CDR3aa: CAIISRGRTSGAKDTQYF
j_gene: TRBJ2-1; v_gene: TRBV5-6; CDR3aa: CASSLVQGGYNEQFF
j_gene: TRBJ2-7; v_gene: TRBV29-1; CDR3aa: CSVEDPVSGHYEQYF
j_gene: TRBJ1-1; v_gene: TRBV18; CDR3aa: CSSSPLWDSPRNTEAFF
j_gene: TRBJ2-2; v_gene: TRBV2; CDR3aa: CASSPGQGVTGELFF